This TCR beta chain was sequenced in a study of T cells in Graves' hyperthyroidism and ophthalmopathy. Notes on this clonotype: The antigen remains undetermined.

V lost 6 bases and J 0 bases, leaving 12 bases between the germline ends. The CDR3 runs 15 residues. The germline gives CDR1 MGHDK, CDR2 SYGVNS. The study, taken as a whole, reports: Most thyroid clonotypes that were expanded above 0.001 also turned up in blood.

What was amplified from RNA transcripts were TCR beta CDR3 regions. An initial round of RT-PCR targeting the TCR CDR3 relied on the HTBI primer set. From the multiplex PCR reads, TCRdb called clonotypes with MiXCR, one entry per CDR3 protein. The sample has around 480,000 distinct CDR3 sequences; over 13% are singletons. This receptor was taken from a woman between 18 and 29 years old with Graves' hyperthyroidism. Source material: blood. V is TRBV25-1 and J is TRBJ1-3; D not resolved. The CDR3 sequence is CASSPGRGSGNTIYF. Written as DNA, the CDR3 is TGTGCCAGCAGCCCCGGGCGGGGCTCTGGAAACACCATATATTTT.